A single sample is the source of the 26 T cell receptor beta chains below, sequenced in a study of cytomegalovirus exposure and HLA in healthy donors. 13 Jbeta primers and 60 Vbeta primers were used for the PCR. Assay: immunoSEQ multiplex PCR; the TCRdb copy retains only in-frame clones and omits some. The sample includes about 55,000 clones, roughly 80% seen only once; the top ten take around 1.5%. What was sequenced was PBMCs. All receptors come from a man younger than 40 in good health and CMV-seronegative.

The V call is TRBV30, the J call TRBJ2-5, with 7 nucleotides matching TRBD2. The assigned J gene may be wrong: the sequence end matches TRBJ2-7 better. The CDR3 sequence is 12 residues long. Germline loops: CDR1 GTSNPN, CDR2 SVGIG (reference sequence). The CDR3 DNA is TGTGCCTTTACTAGCGTATACTACGAGCAGTACTTC. Its protein is CAFTSVYYEQYF.

This chain uses TRBV30 with TRBJ2-5; the D gene is possibly TRBD2 (5 bases). The CDR3 sequence is 12 residues long. V lost 2 bases and J 11 bases, leaving 15 bases between the germline ends. Per germline, CDR1 GTSNPN and CDR2 SVGIG (reference sequence). DNA of the CDR3: TGTGCCTGGAGTCGAACCCTCGGGGAGCAGTACTTC. This translates into CAWSRTLGEQYF. The complete variable domain, with remaining parts taken from reference TRBV30 and TRBJ2-5, reads SQTIHQWPATLVQPVGSPLSLECTVEGTSNPNLYWYRQAAGRGLQLLFYSVGIGQISSEVPQNLSASRPQDRQFILSSKKLLLSDSGFYLCAWSRTLGEQYFGPGTRLLVL.

The gene calls are TRBV11-3 and TRBJ2-3; 9 nucleotides align to TRBD2. Germline assignment: CDR1 SGHNT and CDR2 YENEEA. V was pared by 1 base and J by 6 bases, with 5 bases of the junction left unmatched. This CDR3 is built from 15 residues. CDR3 region: CASSLVASGRDTQYF. DNA of the CDR3: TGTGCCAGCAGCTTAGTTGCCAGCGGGAGGGATACGCAGTATTTT.

This chain joins TRBV6-6 and TRBJ1-1, with TRBD1 as a possible D gene (6 bases). CDR1 is MNHNY, CDR2 SVGAGI, per germline (reference sequence). Trimming cost V 2 bases and J 1 base, with 8 bases left between them. The CDR3 consists of 14 residues. The CDR3 spells CASSYPQGNTEAFF. CDR3 sequence (DNA): TGTGCCAGCAGTTACCCACAGGGGAACACTGAAGCTTTCTTT.

V usage is TRBV2 and J usage is TRBJ2-1, with TRBD2 matching 9 bases. The CDR3 covers 15 residues. Germline CDR1 SNHLY, CDR2 FYNNEI. J lost 3 bases, V lost 6 bases, and 6 bases had no gene match. The CDR3 DNA reads as TGTGCCAGCAGGGCGGGACTAGCTTACTACAATGAGCAGTTCTTC. It encodes CASRAGLAYYNEQFF.

In its sample, this clone was seen once. The chain carries TRBV2 and TRBJ2-1; 10 nucleotides agree with TRBD2. The CDR3 runs to 15 residues. Germline V gene data show CDR1 as SNHLY and CDR2 as FYNNEI. V shed 7 bases, J shed 3 bases, and the junction held 6 bases outside the gene matches. CDR3 DNA sequence: TGTGCCAGCATTCTCGGGACTAGCGACTACAATGAGCAGTTCTTC. This codes for CASILGTSDYNEQFF.

The rearrangement links TRBV7-2 to TRBJ2-3; TRBD2 agrees at 12 bases. This CDR3 has 17 residues. With 3 bases clipped from V and 4 bases from J, the junction kept 8 bases outside the gene matches. Germline loops: CDR1 SGHTA, CDR2 FQGNSA. CDR3 bases: TGTGCCAGCAGCTTCGGTACGACTAGCGGGAGCGCAGATACGCAGTATTTT. Translated, it gives CASSFGTTSGSADTQYF.

This chain links TRBV11-1 with TRBJ2-1; D gene unclear. The CDR3 covers 15 residues. Trimming left V 3 bases short and J 4 bases short, with 13 bases between. Per the germline V gene, CDR1 is SGHAT and CDR2 is FQDESV (reference sequence). The chain's CDR3 is CASSFKVRVYNEQFF. CDR3 DNA sequence: TGTGCCAGCAGCTTCAAGGTTCGGGTTTACAATGAGCAGTTCTTC.

The chain couples TRBV11-2 to TRBJ2-3; a possible D gene is TRBD2 (5 bases). V gave up 5 bases and J gave up 6 bases, with 15 bases separating them. The CDR3 totals 14 residues. CDR1 and CDR2 from the germline V gene are SGHAT and FQNNGV. The CDR3 loop is CASSVLVGSDTQYF. CDR3 nucleotide sequence: TGTGCCAGCAGCGTACTAGTGGGGTCGGATACGCAGTATTTT. The whole variable domain, filled in from reference TRBV11-2 and TRBJ2-3, reads EAGVAQSPRYKIIEKRQSVAFWCNPISGHATLYWYQQILGQGPKLLIQFQNNGVVDDSQLPKDRFSAERLKGVDSTLKIQPAKLEDSAVYLCASSVLVGSDTQYFGPGTRLTVL.

This clone was detected a few times. The rearrangement joins TRBV11-1 to TRBJ2-7; 10 bases align to TRBD1. The CDR3 totals 15 residues. V trimming: 3 bases; J trimming: 4 bases; junction bases outside the gene matches: 6. Germline CDR1 is SGHAT and CDR2 is FQDESV (reference sequence). The CDR3, as DNA: TGTGCCAGCAGCTTTGGGACAGGGGACCGGTACGAGCAGTACTTC. Translating gives CASSFGTGDRYEQYF.

This rearrangement joins TRBV6-6 to TRBJ1-2, with TRBD1 matching over 7 bases. CDR3 length: 14 amino acids. From germline, CDR1 is MNHNY and CDR2 SVGAGI (reference sequence). Trimming took 7 bases from V and 8 from J; bases not matched to a gene: 13. In nucleotides, the CDR3 is TGTGCCAGCACTACTATCGACAGGGTCTGGGGCTACACCTTC. As protein: CASTTIDRVWGYTF.

In nucleotides, the CDR3 is TGCAGCGCGAAGGGGCTCGGCGGGGAGCTGTTTTTT. Translation: CSAKGLGGELFF. V usage is TRBV29-1 and J usage is TRBJ2-2, with D tentatively TRBD1 (5 bases). Germline CDR1 is SQVTM and CDR2 is ANQGSEA. The length of the CDR3 is 12 residues. Trimming took 7 bases from V and 7 from J, leaving 13 bases between them.

The chain links TRBV21-1 to TRBJ1-1; the table calls TRBD1, which could not be checked here. TRBV21-1 is a listed pseudogene. The CDR3 is 16 residues long. The CDR3: CASSTRQGMGNTEAFF. The CDR3 nucleotides read TGTGCCAGCAGCACGCGACAGGGAATGGGGAACACTGAAGCTTTCTTT.

V usage is TRBV27 and J usage is TRBJ2-1; D is possibly TRBD2 (5 bases). Germline lookup yields CDR1 MNHEY and CDR2 SMNVEV (reference sequence). The CDR3 totals 15 residues. Deletions cut 7 bases from V and 4 bases from J, with 17 bases between. The CDR3 region has the DNA TGTGCCAGCATAGGAAAGCGGAACCGTTACAATGAGCAGTTCTTC. It translates to CASIGKRNRYNEQFF.

This clone was recorded only once. The chain uses TRBV11-2 and TRBJ1-4, with D possibly matching TRBD1 (5 bases). The ends were cut back, 4 bases at V and 3 bases at J, with 9 bases in the middle. CDR1 and CDR2 (germline): SGHAT, FQNNGV. This CDR3 comprises 14 residues. This CDR3 is CASSYRKPNEKLFF. The CDR3 coding sequence is TGTGCCAGCAGCTACAGGAAGCCTAATGAAAAACTGTTTTTT.

This rearrangement joins TRBV2 to TRBJ2-4; tentatively, D is TRBD2 (5 bases). Germline lookup yields CDR1 SNHLY and CDR2 FYNNEI. CDR3 size: 15 residues. V was clipped by 8 bases and J by 3 bases, with 17 bases between them. CDR3 bases: TGTGCCAGCTCACTGGCATTCGGGGTCAAAAACATTCAGTACTTC. Its translation: CASSLAFGVKNIQYF.

This chain links TRBV5-6 with TRBJ1-2; D not certain. The CDR3 loop spans 14 amino acids. V lost 1 base, J lost 4 bases, and 11 bases lay in between. CDR1 and CDR2 from the germline V gene are SGHDT and YYEEEE. In nucleotides, the CDR3 is TGTGCCAGCAGCTTGAAGTCAGAAGTCTATGGCTACACCTTC. Its translation is CASSLKSEVYGYTF.

The rearrangement joins TRBV18 to TRBJ2-7, with unresolved D. CDR1 is KGHSH, CDR2 LQKENI, per germline. The CDR3 loop spans 15 amino acids. V dropped 3 bases and J dropped 0 bases, with 12 bases sitting between them. The CDR3 sequence: CASSPLFTVSYEQYF. CDR3 DNA sequence: TGTGCCAGCTCACCCCTATTTACAGTCTCCTACGAGCAGTACTTC.

This CDR3 reads CASSSAGVSADTQYF. The DNA for the CDR3 is TGCGCCAGCAGCTCAGCCGGGGTTTCGGCAGATACGCAGTATTTT. This sequence joins TRBV5-1 and TRBJ2-3, with a weak D call TRBD2 (5 bases). CDR1 and CDR2 from the germline V gene are SGHRS and YFSETQ. The CDR3 consists of 15 residues. Trimming removed 3 bases from V and 4 bases from J, with 15 bases in between.

The V and J genes are TRBV9 and TRBJ2-5; 7 nucleotides agree with TRBD1. This CDR3 is built from 14 residues. Per germline, CDR1 SGDLS and CDR2 YYNGEE. The V and J ends lost 6 bases and 7 bases, in that order; junction bases with no gene match: 12. In DNA form, the CDR3 reads TGTGCCAGCACCCCTGACAGGGAAAGAGGGACCCAGTACTTC. Its protein is CASTPDRERGTQYF.

The J gene is TRBJ1-1, the V gene TRBV5-4, with 8 positions matching TRBD1. Germline V gene sequence: CDR1 SGHNT, CDR2 YYREEE (reference sequence). The CDR3 contains 17 residues. With V trimmed by 0 bases and J by 1 base, 8 bases remained unmatched. CDR3 region: CASSLVGRGRGNTEAFF. The CDR3 bases are TGTGCCAGCAGCTTGGTTGGCAGGGGGCGGGGGAACACTGAAGCTTTCTTT.

The V gene is TRBV7-9, the J gene TRBJ1-1; TRBD1 might be the D (6 bases). The V end was cut by 4 bases, the J end by 8 bases, with 14 bases between. CDR3 length: 13 residues. Germline values: CDR1 SEHNR, CDR2 FQNEAQ (reference sequence). The CDR3 DNA reads as TGTGCCAGCAGCTCCTATACGGGGGGCGAAGCTTTCTTT. Translation: CASSSYTGGEAFF. Supplemented by reference TRBV7-9 and TRBJ1-1, the full variable domain reads DTGVSQNPRHKITKRGQNVTFRCDPISEHNRLYWYRQTLGQGPEFLTYFQNEAQLEKSRLLSDRFSAERPKGSFSTLEIQRTEQGDSAMYLCASSSYTGGEAFFGQGTRLTVV.

This clone was counted between two and nine times. The chain uses TRBV9 and TRBJ1-2, with 11 bases that match TRBD1. V was clipped by 0 bases and J by 3 bases; unmatched bases: 10. CDR1 is SGDLS, CDR2 YYNGEE, per germline. The CDR3 runs to 18 residues. The CDR3: CASSVGGGGTGGHYGYTF. In nucleotides, the CDR3 is TGTGCCAGCAGCGTAGGAGGAGGAGGGACAGGGGGGCACTATGGCTACACCTTC.

The chain joins TRBV29-1 to TRBJ2-1; 12 nucleotides line up with TRBD1. CDR3 length: 13 amino acids. V dropped 6 bases and J dropped 12; count of bases not matched to a gene: 9. In germline, CDR1 is SQVTM, CDR2 ANQGSEA. CDR3 region: CSVDRDRGLGQFF. CDR3 coding DNA: TGCAGCGTGGACCGGGACAGGGGGCTAGGGCAGTTCTTC.

The J gene is TRBJ1-2, the V gene TRBV7-9; TRBD1 aligns across 8 bases. Germline V gives CDR1 SEHNR, CDR2 FQNEAQ (reference sequence). This CDR3 has 13 amino acids. J was trimmed by 4 bases and V by 5 bases; bases with no gene match: 3. The CDR3 spells CASSPDRVYGYTF. Written as DNA, the CDR3 is TGTGCCAGCAGCCCGGACAGGGTCTATGGCTACACCTTC.

This clone was picked up one time. This chain uses TRBV15 with TRBJ2-1, with 10 bases aligning to TRBD2. Germline CDR1 reads LNHNV; CDR2 reads YYDKDF (reference sequence). V shed 0 bases and J 0 bases; nucleotides not matched to a gene: 8. This CDR3 contains 19 residues. CDR3 nucleotides: TGTGCCACCAGCAGAGATCTAGCGGGAGAATGGAGCTCCTACAATGAGCAGTTCTTC. It codes for CATSRDLAGEWSSYNEQFF.